This T cell receptor (beta chain) was found in a study of CD8 T cells in ankylosing spondylitis. Study results and limitations: A TCR beta motif made of fewer than 10 highly homologous variants seemed typical of ankylosing spondylitis blood.

This clonotype was counted at least ten times. Its matching antigen is unknown. Trimming took 5 bases from V and 4 from J; bases not matched to a gene: 8. Germline CDR1 and CDR2: LNHNV and YYDKDF (reference sequence). The CDR3 contains 14 residues. TCRdb re-called the 5' RACE reads with MiXCR, one entry per CDR3 protein. The sample consists of roughly 240,000 distinct CDR3 sequences, roughly 8.2% of them appearing once. The sequence came from a female donor with ankylosing spondylitis or in good health (not recorded which). Material: blood, either unsorted or a sorted T cell fraction (not recorded which). The chain has TRBV15 and TRBJ2-7, with TRBD2 identical over 7 bases. CDR3 bases: TGTGCCACCAGCGGGGGACTAATTGAATACGAGCAGTACTTC. Protein: CATSGGLIEYEQYF.